This entry features one T cell receptor (beta chain) sequence. This entry comes from a study of tumor T cells in aggressive B-cell lymphoma. The V and J ends lost 4 bases and 0 bases respectively, with 9 bases between them. The CDR3 covers 14 residues. Germline loops: CDR1 MNHNS, CDR2 SASEGT. TCRdb's table, derived via immunoSEQ multiplex PCR, lists solely in-frame clones and lacks some. The sample carries several thousand clones, about 88% recorded once. Sequenced input: tumor tissue. The V gene is TRBV6-1, the J gene TRBJ1-1; D uncertain. The receptor comes from an adult with diffuse large B cell lymphoma. CDR3: CASSVPSLNTEAFF. In DNA form, the CDR3 reads TGTGCCAGCAGTGTTCCGTCCTTGAACACTGAAGCTTTCTTT.